Following are 10 T cell receptor beta chains from one sample sequenced in a study of blood T cell repertoires in COVID-19. Clones were sequenced by immunoSEQ multiplex PCR, and TCRdb holds only the in-frame ones, with some missing. The data hold about 100,000 clones, with roughly 87% observed a single time. Material: peripheral blood. The receptors here all came from a man aged 25 to 45 in a cohort sampled during active COVID-19.

This chain uses TRBV28 with TRBJ1-3, with a possible D match to TRBD1 (6 bases). This CDR3 spans 15 amino acids. Germline V gene data show CDR1 as MDHEN and CDR2 as SYDVKM. Trimming left V 5 bases short and J 0 bases short, with 11 bases between. The CDR3 loop is CASSPGQFSGNTIYF. DNA for the CDR3: TGTGCCAGCAGTCCTGGACAGTTCTCTGGAAACACCATATATTTT.

This chain connects TRBV7-9 to TRBJ2-3, with D uncertain. V was cut by 5 bases and J by 6 bases, with 6 bases left in between. The germline V gene encodes CDR1 SEHNR and CDR2 FQNEAQ (reference sequence). The CDR3 spans 11 residues. The CDR3 sequence is CASSLSDTQYF. The CDR3 region has the DNA TGTGCCAGCAGCCTCTCGGATACGCAGTATTTT.

The DNA of the CDR3 is TGTGCCAGCAGCGGGGGGGAGAATGAGCAGTTCTTC. Translated, it gives CASSGGENEQFF. The chain employs TRBV2 and TRBJ2-1; 8 positions agree with TRBD2. CDR3 length: 12 residues. CDR1 SNHLY and CDR2 FYNNEI come from the germline V gene. Trimming removed 6 bases from V and 7 bases from J; junction bases left unmatched: 2.

The chain has TRBV7-8 and TRBJ1-2, with 7 bases matching TRBD1. The CDR3 length is 16 residues. Trimming took 5 bases from V and 3 from J; bases not matched to a gene: 12. The V gene's germline CDR1 is SGHVS and CDR2 FQNEAQ. CDR3 residues: CASSLRPGQRHYGYTF. The CDR3 bases are TGTGCCAGCAGCCTTAGACCGGGACAGCGGCACTATGGCTACACCTTC.

The chain employs TRBV30 and TRBJ1-2; 8 bases fit TRBD1. This CDR3 spans 15 amino acids. Germline CDR1 reads GTSNPN; CDR2 reads SVGIG (reference sequence). The J segment lost 5 bases and the V segment lost 2 bases, leaving 10 bases of the junction unmatched. In DNA, the CDR3 is TGTGCCTGGAGTTCCGGACAGGGTATAATTTATGGCTACACCTTC. It codes for CAWSSGQGIIYGYTF.

This clone was counted only a few times. This chain uses TRBV10-3 with TRBJ1-5; 9 bases match TRBD1. This CDR3 is built from 14 residues. Germline values: CDR1 ENHRY, CDR2 SYGVKD. The junction had 8 bases not matched to a gene; V was cut back by 6 bases and J by 8 bases. CDR3 in amino acids: CAIRRTGELKPQHF. CDR3 DNA: TGTGCCATCAGACGGACAGGGGAACTTAAGCCCCAGCATTTT.

The J gene is TRBJ2-5, the V gene TRBV5-4; 16 nucleotides agree with TRBD2. The J segment lost 3 bases and the V segment lost 4 bases, leaving 3 bases of the junction unmatched. Germline V gene sequence: CDR1 SGHNT, CDR2 YYREEE (reference sequence). This CDR3 has 16 amino acids. CDR3 sequence (DNA): TGTGCCAGCAGCCCCGGGACTAGCGGGGGGGAAGAGACCCAGTACTTC. The encoded protein is CASSPGTSGGEETQYF. Full variable domain (remainder filled in from reference TRBV5-4 and TRBJ2-5): ETGVTQSPTHLIKTRGQQVTLRCSSQSGHNTVSWYQQALGQGPQFIFQYYREEENGRGNFPPRFSGLQFPNYSSELNVNALELDDSALYLCASSPGTSGGEETQYFGPGTRLLVL.

The chain carries TRBV5-4 and TRBJ2-4; 11 bases match TRBD1. CDR1 is SGHNT and CDR2 is YYREEE in the germline V gene (reference sequence). CDR3 size: 16 residues. The junction had 4 bases not matched to a gene; V was cut back by 3 bases and J by 2 bases. In nucleotides, the CDR3 is TGTGCCAGCAGCTCCGGACAGGGGGCGTCCAAAAACATTCAGTACTTC. Translation gives CASSSGQGASKNIQYF. Full variable domain (rest looked up from reference TRBV5-4 and TRBJ2-4): ETGVTQSPTHLIKTRGQQVTLRCSSQSGHNTVSWYQQALGQGPQFIFQYYREEENGRGNFPPRFSGLQFPNYSSELNVNALELDDSALYLCASSSGQGASKNIQYFGAGTRLSVL.

The gene calls are TRBV11-3 and TRBJ2-5; 7 bases fit TRBD1. The germline gives CDR1 SGHNT, CDR2 YENEEA. The CDR3 has 15 residues. With 6 bases clipped from V and 1 base from J, the junction kept 8 bases outside the gene matches. This CDR3 is CASSLGTAAQETQYF. The CDR3 region has the DNA TGTGCCAGCAGTCTAGGGACAGCTGCCCAAGAGACCCAGTACTTC.

V usage is TRBV28 and J usage is TRBJ2-7, with D perhaps TRBD1 (5 bases). In germline, CDR1 is MDHEN, CDR2 SYDVKM. This CDR3 is built from 15 residues. Trimming removed 2 bases at V and 1 base at J, with 12 bases between. In DNA form, the CDR3 reads TGTGCCAGCAGTTTAAACAGGCCGAGGTCCTACGAGCAGTACTTC. Protein product: CASSLNRPRSYEQYF.